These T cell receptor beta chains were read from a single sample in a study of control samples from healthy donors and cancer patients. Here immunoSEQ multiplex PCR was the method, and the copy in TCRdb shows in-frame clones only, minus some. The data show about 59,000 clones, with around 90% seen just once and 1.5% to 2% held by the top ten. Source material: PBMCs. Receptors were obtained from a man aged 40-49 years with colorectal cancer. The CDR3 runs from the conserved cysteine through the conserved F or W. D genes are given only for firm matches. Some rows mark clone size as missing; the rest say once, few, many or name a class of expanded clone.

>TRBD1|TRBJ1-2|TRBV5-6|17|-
TGTGCCAGCAGCTTCGACCCCGGGACAGGGGGTCTGTATGGCTACACCTTC
CASSFDPGTGGLYGYTF
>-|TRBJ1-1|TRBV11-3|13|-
TGTGCCAGCAGCCCAGGGATAACTACTGAAGCTTTCTTT
CASSPGITTEAFF
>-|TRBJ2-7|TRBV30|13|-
TGTGCCTGGAGTGTAGGAGGGGCGGACGAGCAGTACTTC
CAWSVGGADEQYF
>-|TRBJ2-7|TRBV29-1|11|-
TGCAGCGTTACAGAGTTTGGCGAGCAGTACTTC
CSVTEFGEQYF
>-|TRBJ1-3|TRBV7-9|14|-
TGTGCCAGCAGCTTAGGAGTCTATGGAAACACCATATATTTT
CASSLGVYGNTIYF
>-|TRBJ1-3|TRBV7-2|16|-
TGTGCCAGCAGTTCGCATACCGGGGCGTTGGGAAACACCATATATTTT
CASSSHTGALGNTIYF
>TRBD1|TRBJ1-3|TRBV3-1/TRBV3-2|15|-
TGTGCCAGCAGCCCACGGGACAGCTCTGGAAACACCATATATTTT
CASSPRDSSGNTIYF
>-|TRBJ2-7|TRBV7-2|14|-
TGTGCCAGCAGTCCCGACTGGAAGTCCTACGAGCAGTACTTC
CASSPDWKSYEQYF
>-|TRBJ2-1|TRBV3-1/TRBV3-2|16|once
TGTGCCAGCAGCAGGGACCAGGGGAACACCTACAATGAGCAGTTCTTC
CASSRDQGNTYNEQFF
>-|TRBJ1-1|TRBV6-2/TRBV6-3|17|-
TGTGCCAGCAGTTACTCGCAGGGAGGCCGGCGCGGCACTGAAGCTTTCTTT
CASSYSQGGRRGTEAFF
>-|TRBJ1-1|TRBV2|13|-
TGTGCCAGCAGGAGGAACCTCAACACTGAAGCTTTCTTT
CASRRNLNTEAFF
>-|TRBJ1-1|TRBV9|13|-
TGTGCCAGCAGCGTAGGGGAGGGGCGGAGAGCTTTCTTT
CASSVGEGRRAFF
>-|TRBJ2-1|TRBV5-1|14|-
TGCGCCAGCAGCTCAACTAACGGGGTCAATGAGCAGTTCTTC
CASSSTNGVNEQFF
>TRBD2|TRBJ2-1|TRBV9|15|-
TGTGCCAGCAGCGTTACTAGCGGGGGATGGTATGAGCAGTTCTTC
CASSVTSGGWYEQFF
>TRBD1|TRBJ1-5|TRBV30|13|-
TGTGCCTGGAGTGGACAGGGGGCACAGCCCCAGCATTTT
CAWSGQGAQPQHF
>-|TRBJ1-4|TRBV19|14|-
TGTGCCAGTAGTATAGACAGCTATAATGAAAAACTGTTTTTT
CASSIDSYNEKLFF
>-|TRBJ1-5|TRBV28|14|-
TGTGCCAGCAGTTTGGAACAGAACAATCAGCCCCAGCATTTT
CASSLEQNNQPQHF
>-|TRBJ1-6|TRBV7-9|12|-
TGTGCCAGCAGCCAAGAAAATTCACCCCTCCACTTT
CASSQENSPLHF
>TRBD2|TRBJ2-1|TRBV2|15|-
TGTGCCCTAGCCCAGACGGGGGGACTCTACAATGAGCAGTTCTTC
CALAQTGGLYNEQFF
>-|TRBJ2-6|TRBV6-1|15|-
TGTGCCAGCAGTGAACAGGCAGGTCGGGCCAACGTCCTGACTTTC
CASSEQAGRANVLTF
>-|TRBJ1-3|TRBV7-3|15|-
TGTGCCAGCAGCCCGGGCCGGATGACTGGAAACACCATATATTTT
CASSPGRMTGNTIYF
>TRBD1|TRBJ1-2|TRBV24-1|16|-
TGTGCCACCAGTGATCCAAGGACAGGGCTTAACTATGGCTACACCTTC
CATSDPRTGLNYGYTF
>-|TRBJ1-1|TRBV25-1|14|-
TGTGCCAGCAGTCCTAAGGGCGAGAACACTGAAGCTTTCTTT
CASSPKGENTEAFF
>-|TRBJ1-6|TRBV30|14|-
TGTGCCTGGAGAAAACAGGGTGTTGGCTCACCCCTCCACTTT
CAWRKQGVGSPLHF
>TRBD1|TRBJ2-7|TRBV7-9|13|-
TGTGCCAGCAGCCCGAGGGGGCGAGATGAGCAGTACTTC
CASSPRGRDEQYF
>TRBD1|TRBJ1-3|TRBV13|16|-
TGTGCCAGCAGCTCCGACAGGGCTGCTTCTGGAAACACCATATATTTT
CASSSDRAASGNTIYF
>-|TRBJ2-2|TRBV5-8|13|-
TGTGCCAGCAGCTTGGCCTGGGCCGGGGAGCTGTTTTTT
CASSLAWAGELFF
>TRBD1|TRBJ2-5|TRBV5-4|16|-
TGTGCCAGCAGCTTGGCGGAAAGGGGGCTAGGATCGACCCAGTACTTC
CASSLAERGLGSTQYF
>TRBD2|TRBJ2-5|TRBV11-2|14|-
TGTGCCAGCAGCCGGGGGGGGGAAGCGCAGACCCAGTACTTC
CASSRGGEAQTQYF
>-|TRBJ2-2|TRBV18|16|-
TGTGCCAGCTCACCACTAGGGGCCCTGAACACCGGGGAGCTGTTTTTT
CASSPLGALNTGELFF
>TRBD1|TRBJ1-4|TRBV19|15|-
TGTGCCAGTATCGATCAGGGACAGCCGGGTGAAAAACTGTTTTTT
CASIDQGQPGEKLFF